This T cell receptor beta chain stems from a study of blood T cell repertoires in COVID-19. The CDR3 is 15 amino acids. The germline V gene has CDR1 SGDLS and CDR2 YYNGEE. With V trimmed by 3 bases and J by 3 bases, 3 bases remained unmatched. TCRdb's table, derived via immunoSEQ multiplex PCR, lists solely in-frame clones and lacks some. The table lists about 180,000 clones, about 81% of them singletons. The sequence was collected from a woman older than 75 with COVID-19, enrolled during active disease. The sample was peripheral blood. The rearrangement uses TRBV9 and TRBJ2-1, with 10 positions matching TRBD2. As DNA, the CDR3 is TGTGCCAGCAGCGAACGACTAGCGGGCTACAATGAGCAGTTCTTC. Translating it yields CASSERLAGYNEQFF.